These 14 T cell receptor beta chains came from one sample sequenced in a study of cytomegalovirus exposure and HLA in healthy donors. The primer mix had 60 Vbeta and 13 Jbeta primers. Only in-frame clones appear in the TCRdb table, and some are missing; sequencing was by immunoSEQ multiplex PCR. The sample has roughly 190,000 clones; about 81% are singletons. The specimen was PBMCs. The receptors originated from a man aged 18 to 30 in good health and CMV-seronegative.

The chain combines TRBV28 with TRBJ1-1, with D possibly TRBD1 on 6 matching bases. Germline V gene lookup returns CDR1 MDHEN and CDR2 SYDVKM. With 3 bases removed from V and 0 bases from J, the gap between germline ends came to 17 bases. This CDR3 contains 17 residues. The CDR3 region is CASSFQRGISMNTEAFF. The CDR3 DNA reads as TGTGCCAGCAGTTTCCAGAGGGGGATTTCTATGAACACTGAAGCTTTCTTT.

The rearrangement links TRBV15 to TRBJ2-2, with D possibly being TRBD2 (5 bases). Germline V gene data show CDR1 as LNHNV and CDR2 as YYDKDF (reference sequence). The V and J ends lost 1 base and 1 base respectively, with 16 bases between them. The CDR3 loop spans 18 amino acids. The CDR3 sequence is CATSRGFQAGLNTGELFF. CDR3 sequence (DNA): TGTGCCACCAGCAGAGGCTTCCAGGCCGGACTGAACACCGGGGAGCTGTTTTTT.

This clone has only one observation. CDR3 loop: CASPSGGLCGYTF. The CDR3, as DNA: TGTGCCAGCCCCTCAGGGGGCTTATGTGGCTACACCTTC. V gene TRBV27 combines with J gene TRBJ1-2; 8 nucleotides line up with TRBD1. V shed 8 bases, J shed 7 bases, and the junction held 9 bases outside the gene matches. CDR3 length equals 13 residues. Germline values: CDR1 MNHEY, CDR2 SMNVEV (reference sequence).

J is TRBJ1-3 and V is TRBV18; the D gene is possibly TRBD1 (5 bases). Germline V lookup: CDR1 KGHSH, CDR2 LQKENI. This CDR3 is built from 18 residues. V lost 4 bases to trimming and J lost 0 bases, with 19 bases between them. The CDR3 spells CASSRTGGGLTSGNTIYF. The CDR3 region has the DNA TGTGCCAGCTCACGCACAGGCGGAGGGCTAACCTCTGGAAACACCATATATTTT.

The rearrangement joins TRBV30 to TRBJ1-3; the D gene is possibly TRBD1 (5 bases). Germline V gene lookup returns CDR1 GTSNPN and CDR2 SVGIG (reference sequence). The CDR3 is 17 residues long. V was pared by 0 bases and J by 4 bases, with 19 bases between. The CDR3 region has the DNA TGTGCCTGGAGTGTACATTCGACAGTTGCTATCGGAAACACCATATATTTT. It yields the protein CAWSVHSTVAIGNTIYF. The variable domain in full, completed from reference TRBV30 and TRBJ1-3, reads SQTIHQWPATLVQPVGSPLSLECTVEGTSNPNLYWYRQAAGRGLQLLFYSVGIGQISSEVPQNLSASRPQDRQFILSSKKLLLSDSGFYLCAWSVHSTVAIGNTIYFGEGSWLTVV.

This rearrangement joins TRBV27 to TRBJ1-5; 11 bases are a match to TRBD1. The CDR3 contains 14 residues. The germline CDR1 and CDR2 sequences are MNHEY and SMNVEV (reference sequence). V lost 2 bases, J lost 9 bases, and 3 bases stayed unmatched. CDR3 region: CASSLGTGGGPQHF. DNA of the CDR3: TGTGCCAGCAGTTTAGGGACAGGGGGGGGGCCCCAGCATTTT.

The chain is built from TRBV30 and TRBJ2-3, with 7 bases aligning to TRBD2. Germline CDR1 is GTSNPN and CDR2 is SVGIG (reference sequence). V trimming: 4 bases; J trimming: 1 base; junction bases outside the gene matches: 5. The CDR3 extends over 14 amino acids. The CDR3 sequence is CAWISGGGTDTQYF. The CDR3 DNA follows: TGTGCCTGGATTAGTGGGGGGGGCACAGATACGCAGTATTTT.

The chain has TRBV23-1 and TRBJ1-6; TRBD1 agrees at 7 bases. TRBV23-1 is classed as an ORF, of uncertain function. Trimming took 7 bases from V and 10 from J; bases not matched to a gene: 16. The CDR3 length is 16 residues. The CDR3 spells CASTERWGQKESPLHF. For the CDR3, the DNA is TGCGCCAGCACAGAGAGGTGGGGACAGAAGGAGTCACCCCTCCACTTT.

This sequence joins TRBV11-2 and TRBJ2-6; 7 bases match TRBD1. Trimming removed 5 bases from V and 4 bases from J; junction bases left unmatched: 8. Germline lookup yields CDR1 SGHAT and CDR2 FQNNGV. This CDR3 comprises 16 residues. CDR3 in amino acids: CASSPTTGTGANVLTF. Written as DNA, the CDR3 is TGTGCCAGCAGCCCCACGACAGGGACGGGGGCCAACGTCCTGACTTTC.

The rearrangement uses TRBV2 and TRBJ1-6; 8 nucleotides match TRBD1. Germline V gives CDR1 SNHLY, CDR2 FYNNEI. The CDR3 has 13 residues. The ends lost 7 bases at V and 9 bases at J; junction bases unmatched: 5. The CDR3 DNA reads TGTGCCAGCACAGAGACAGGGGCTTCACCCCTCCACTTT. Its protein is CASTETGASPLHF.

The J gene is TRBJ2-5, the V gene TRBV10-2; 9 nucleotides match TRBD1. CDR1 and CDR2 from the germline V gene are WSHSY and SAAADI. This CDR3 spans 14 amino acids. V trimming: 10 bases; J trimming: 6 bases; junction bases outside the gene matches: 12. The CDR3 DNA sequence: TGCGCCACCGAATCGACAGGGGGTCTGAAGACCCAGTACTTC. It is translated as CATESTGGLKTQYF.

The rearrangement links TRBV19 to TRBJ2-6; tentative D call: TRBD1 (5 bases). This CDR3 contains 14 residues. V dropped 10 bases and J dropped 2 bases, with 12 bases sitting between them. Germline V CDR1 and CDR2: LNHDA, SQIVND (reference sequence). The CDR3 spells CATAGSPGANVLTF. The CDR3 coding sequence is TGTGCCACCGCAGGGTCACCTGGGGCCAACGTCCTGACTTTC.

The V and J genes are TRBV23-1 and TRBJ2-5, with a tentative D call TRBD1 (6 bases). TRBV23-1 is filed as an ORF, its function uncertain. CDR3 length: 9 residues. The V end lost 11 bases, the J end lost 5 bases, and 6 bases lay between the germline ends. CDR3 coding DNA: TGCGCCCAGGGGGAGACCCAGTACTTC. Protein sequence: CAQGETQYF.

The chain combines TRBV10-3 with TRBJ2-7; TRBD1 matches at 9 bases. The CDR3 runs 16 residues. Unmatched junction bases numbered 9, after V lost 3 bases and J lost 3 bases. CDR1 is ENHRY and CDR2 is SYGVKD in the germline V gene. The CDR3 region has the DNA TGTGCCATCAGTGACCCCCTGGGACAGGGCGACTACGAGCAGTACTTC. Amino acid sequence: CAISDPLGQGDYEQYF.